This T cell receptor beta chain was found in a study of prognosis after radiotherapy for stage I lung cancer (dated by TCRdb to about 2021). Study-level background: Between April 2018 and January 2019, nineteen patients with stage I NSCLC were enrolled in Nanjing, China. Peripheral blood TCR beta repertoires were profiled in stage I NSCLC patients before and after stereotactic body radiotherapy, and the repertoires were related to distant failure. All patients were considered medically inoperable, owing to comorbidities in around eleven and refusal of surgery in over 5. In every patient, SBRT was given without any concurrent therapy. The cohort comprised 13 men and several women with a median age of 74.5 years, ranging from about 50 to 85 years. Tumor histology was squamous cell carcinoma in about seven patients and adenocarcinoma in twelve. Image-guided IMRT or VMAT was used to deliver SBRT in 3 to 5 fractions at a biologically effective dose of at least 100 Gy. Patients with newly diagnosed primary stage I lung tumors numbered more than twelve, with a few others having oligometastatic NSCLC after surgical resection of the primary tumor. A total of approximately 40 blood samples from 20 or so patients were sequenced, with one sample obtained before and one obtained after SBRT for each patient. After SBRT, distant metastases developed in about 20% of the 19 patients at a median of around 7 months, while the remaining 15 patients had no significant progression.

Study-wide conclusions, independent of this receptor: After SBRT, the count of unique TCR clones dropped from a median of approximately 10,000 beforehand to roughly 7,100 afterward (Wilcoxon paired P=0.011). TRBV and TRBJ usage frequencies reportedly varied with metastasis status, involving two V genes at baseline and several V and two J genes after SBRT. The small cohort and short follow-up limited the study, so independent validation of the findings is needed. No adjustment for multiple comparisons was applied to any of the reported P values. No determination of tumor specificity was made for expanded TCR clones. Post-SBRT Shannon entropy and its change from baseline were lower in patients who developed distant metastases; baseline Shannon entropy was not associated with metastases.

All patients had node-negative disease on CT and PET/CT, and none had a history of other malignancies or prior chemotherapy or radiotherapy. At each of two time points, around 6 milliliters of peripheral venous blood were collected into EDTA tubes. PBMCs were isolated by Ficoll-Paque Plus density-gradient centrifugation. Immediately after collection, samples were stored at -80 degrees C until analysis. Two rounds of multiplex PCR on genomic DNA were used to amplify the TCR beta CDR3 region. The first PCR round used primers specific to each TRBV and TRBJ gene, and the primer sequences were filed in Chinese patent CN105087789A. The second PCR round used universal primers. The Roche High Pure PCR Template Preparation Kit was used to extract genomic DNA from the frozen PBMCs. Libraries were sequenced paired-end with 151 bp reads on an Illumina HiSeq 3000. The paper's data handling went like this. CutAdapt was used to remove raw reads lacking the multiplex PCR primer sequences. Using PEAR, the high-quality paired reads were merged into contigs. By aligning each contig to reference sequences, MiXCR assigned the TRB V, D and J gene segments to that contig. To remove sequencing errors, CDR3 sequences were clustered according to base quality and sequence similarity. Diversity was measured as Shannon entropy normalized by the natural log of productive TCR sequence number. To get clonality, Shannon entropy was divided by the natural log of the number of unique clonotypes, and that result was subtracted from one. Progression-free survival cut-offs for repertoire metrics were chosen using the Youden index of ROC curves, with analyses run in R 3.5.3. TCRdb ran its own pipeline on the public reads, namely fastp trimming at Q25 and MiXCR clone calling, and kept in-frame beta chains. Every entry covers one CDR3 protein and lists the most common genes and DNA from its rows. TCRdb, rather than the study authors, made the V and J calls. Here the sample has 30,000 to 40,000 distinct CDR3 sequences; around 35% occur a single time. The ten largest clonotypes hold approximately 16% of the sample.

V and J are trimmed by 3 bases and 1 base, and the gene matches miss 15 bases of the junction. There are 19 amino acids in the CDR3, from cysteine to phenylalanine inclusive. Here the CDR3 DNA is all that survives: 57 bases in frame from base 1. From the germline V gene, CDR1 is SGHRS and CDR2 is YFSETQ. Note on this clonotype: Its binding antigen is unknown. The sample holds no much larger clone one base away, and base qualities are not on file.

The chain uses TRBV5-1 and TRBJ1-3; a stretch of 8 junction bases matches TRBD1. The TCR originated in a donor aged 50 or older with non-small cell lung cancer. This sample comprised PBMCs, obtained before or after stereotactic body radiation therapy (not recorded which). The DNA sequence is as follows: TGCGCCAGCAGCTGGGAGTCTTTGGACAGGGTAGGGTCTGGAAACACCATATATTTT. The translation is CASSWESLDRVGSGNTIYF.